The entry below describes one TCR beta chain. Its antigen is not identified. The data stem from a study of siplizumab effects on memory and regulatory T cells. The study's findings and limits: Naive T cells seemed more diverse than memory cells; they also seemed major alloresponse contributors. Treatment with siplizumab left mappable alloreactive CD4+ clones averaging roughly 66% Treg-derived, compared with 25% to 30% in controls.

V gave up 1 base and J gave up 5 bases, with 8 bases separating them. In germline, CDR1 is MGHDK, CDR2 SYGVNS. CDR3 length equals 13 residues. Assays were performed on 10^5 or so TCR templates per sample. The method was immunoSEQ multiplex PCR; TCRdb's version includes in-frame clones alone and lacks a portion of them. The table lists approximately 100,000 clones, less than 95% of them singletons. Sequences were obtained from Tregs sorted from blood. The TCR sequence derives from a human donor in good health. This rearrangement joins TRBV25-1 to TRBJ1-1; the D gene is possibly TRBD1 (5 bases). The chain's CDR3 is CASSEFRQTEAFF. In nucleotides, the CDR3 is TGTGCCAGCAGTGAATTTCGACAGACTGAAGCTTTCTTT.